This T cell receptor beta chain originates from a study of T cell changes during pregnancy in multiple sclerosis. Trimming at V came to 0 bases and at J to 5 bases, leaving 11 bases not matched to a gene. CDR3 length: 17 amino acids. Germline V lookup: CDR1 SGDLS, CDR2 YYNGEE. Generated by immunoSEQ multiplex PCR, the TCRdb table keeps only in-frame clones and is missing some. The profile shows around 130,000 clones, 90% to 98% of them singletons. The sequence was collected from a female donor with multiple sclerosis, enrolled in a pregnancy study. The source material was peripheral blood, sampled after pregnancy. The chain uses TRBV9 and TRBJ2-1; 7 bases line up with TRBD2. The CDR3 DNA is TGTGCCAGCAGCGTAGGTCAGGGCGGGAGAGGCGACAATGAGCAGTTCTTC. Translated, it gives CASSVGQGGRGDNEQFF.